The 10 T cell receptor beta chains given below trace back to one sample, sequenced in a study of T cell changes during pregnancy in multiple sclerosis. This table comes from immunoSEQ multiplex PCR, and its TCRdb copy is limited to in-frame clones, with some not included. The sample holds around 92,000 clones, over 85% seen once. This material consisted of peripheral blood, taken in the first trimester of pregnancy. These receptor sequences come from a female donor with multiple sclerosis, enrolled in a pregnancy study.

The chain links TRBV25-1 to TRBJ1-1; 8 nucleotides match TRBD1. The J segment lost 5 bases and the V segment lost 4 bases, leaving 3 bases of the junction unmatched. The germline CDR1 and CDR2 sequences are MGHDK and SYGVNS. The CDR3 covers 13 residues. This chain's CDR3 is CASSGTGWTEAFF. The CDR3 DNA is TGTGCCAGCAGTGGGACAGGGTGGACTGAAGCTTTCTTT.

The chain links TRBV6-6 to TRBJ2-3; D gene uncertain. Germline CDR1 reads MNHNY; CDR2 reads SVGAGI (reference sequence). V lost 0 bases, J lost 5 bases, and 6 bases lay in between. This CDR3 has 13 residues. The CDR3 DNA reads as TGTGCCAGCAGTTACTCGTCGGGAGATACGCAGTATTTT. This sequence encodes CASSYSSGDTQYF.

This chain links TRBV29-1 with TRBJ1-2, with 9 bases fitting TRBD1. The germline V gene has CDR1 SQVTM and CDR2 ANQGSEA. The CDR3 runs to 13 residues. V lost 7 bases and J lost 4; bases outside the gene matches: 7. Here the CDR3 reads CSAGTGFGYGYTF. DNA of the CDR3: TGCAGCGCGGGGACAGGGTTCGGCTATGGCTACACCTTC.

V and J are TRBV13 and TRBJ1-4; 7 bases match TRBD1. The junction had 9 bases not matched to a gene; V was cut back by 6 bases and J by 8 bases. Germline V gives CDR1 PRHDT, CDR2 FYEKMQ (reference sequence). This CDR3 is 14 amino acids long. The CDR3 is CASRQIGGGEKLFF. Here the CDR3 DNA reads TGTGCCAGCAGACAGATAGGGGGCGGCGAAAAACTGTTTTTT.

CDR3 nucleotide sequence: TGTGCCTGGAGTGTGTCGGAGGACGGCTACACCTTC. Its protein is CAWSVSEDGYTF. The chain uses TRBV30 and TRBJ1-2; no clear D. Trimming removed 0 bases from V and 8 bases from J, with 10 bases in between. Germline CDR1 and CDR2: GTSNPN and SVGIG (reference sequence). The CDR3 is 12 amino acids.

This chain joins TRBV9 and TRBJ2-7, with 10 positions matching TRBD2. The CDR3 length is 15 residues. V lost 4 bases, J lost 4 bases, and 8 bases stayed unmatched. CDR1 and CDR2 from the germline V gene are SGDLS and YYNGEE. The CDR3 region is CASSFSSGGTYEQYF. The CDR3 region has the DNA TGTGCCAGCAGCTTCAGTAGCGGGGGGACTTACGAGCAGTACTTC.

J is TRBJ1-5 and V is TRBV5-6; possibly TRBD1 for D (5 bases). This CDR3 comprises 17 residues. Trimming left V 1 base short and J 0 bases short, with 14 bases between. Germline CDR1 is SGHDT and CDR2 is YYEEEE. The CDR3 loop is CASSLKGGHYSNQPQHF. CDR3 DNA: TGTGCCAGCAGCTTGAAGGGTGGACATTATAGCAATCAGCCCCAGCATTTT.

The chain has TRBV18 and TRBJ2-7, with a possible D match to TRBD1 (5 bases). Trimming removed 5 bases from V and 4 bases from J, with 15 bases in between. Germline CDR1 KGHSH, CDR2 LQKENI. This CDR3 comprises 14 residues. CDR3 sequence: CASSRGNQGYEQYF. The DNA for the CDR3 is TGTGCCAGCTCAAGGGGTAACCAAGGGTACGAGCAGTACTTC.

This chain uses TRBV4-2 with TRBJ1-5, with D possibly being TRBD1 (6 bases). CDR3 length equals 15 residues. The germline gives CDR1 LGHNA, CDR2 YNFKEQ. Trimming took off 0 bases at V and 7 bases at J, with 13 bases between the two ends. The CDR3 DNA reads TGTGCCAGCAGCCAAGACCCAGGGGCTGAGCAGCCCCAGCATTTT. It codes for CASSQDPGAEQPQHF.

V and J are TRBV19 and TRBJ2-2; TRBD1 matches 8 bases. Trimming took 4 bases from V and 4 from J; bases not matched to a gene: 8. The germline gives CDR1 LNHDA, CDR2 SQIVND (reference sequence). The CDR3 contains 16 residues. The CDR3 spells CASSRRTGLGTGELFF. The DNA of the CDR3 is TGTGCCAGTAGTAGACGGACAGGGTTGGGCACCGGGGAGCTGTTTTTT. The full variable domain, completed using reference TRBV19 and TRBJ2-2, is DGGITQSPKYLFRKEGQNVTLSCEQNLNHDAMYWYRQDPGQGLRLIYYSQIVNDFQKGDIAEGYSVSREKKESFPLTVTSAQKNPTAFYLCASSRRTGLGTGELFFGEGSRLTVL.